Shown below are 3 T cell receptor beta chains from a single sample sequenced in a study of blood T cells in healthy people across ages (dated by TCRdb to 2013 to 2016). The library was produced with 5' RACE. Sequenced on an Illumina HiSeq 2500. A second roughly 6 to 12 cycle PCR used a sample-barcoded 5' primer and a J-beta primer mix. TCRdb reprocessed the public reads (quality trimming at Q25 with fastp, clone calling with MiXCR) and kept in-frame beta chains. CDR3 protein sequences are deduplicated, and each keeps its most common genes and DNA. Here the sample has about 640,000 distinct CDR3 sequences; 58% occur a single time. The leading ten clones occupy 35% to 40% of the sample. Input material: blood. The receptors come from a man between 60 and 70 years old in good health.

The chain uses TRBV5-1 and TRBJ2-7; D perhaps matches TRBD1 (5 bases). Germline assignment: CDR1 SGHRS and CDR2 YFSETQ. This CDR3 spans 16 amino acids. Trimming removed 0 bases at V and 0 bases at J, with 13 bases between. DNA for the CDR3: TGCGCCAGCAGCTTGGCGAGGACCGACAGCTCCTACGAGCAGTACTTC. Amino acid sequence: CASSLARTDSSYEQYF.

This chain uses TRBV7-7 with TRBJ2-3, with no clear D. Germline V gene lookup returns CDR1 SSHAT and CDR2 FNYEAQ (reference sequence). The CDR3 spans 15 residues. Trimming took off 3 bases at V and 4 bases at J, with 14 bases between the two ends. CDR3 nucleotide sequence: TGTGCCAGCAGCTTGGGCCACCAAGGCGCAGATACGCAGTATTTT. Translation: CASSLGHQGADTQYF.

Remarks on this clonotype: It may be a read error: a sequence one base away is much more abundant. The V call is TRBV28, the J call TRBJ1-1; no clear D gene. This CDR3 is 15 amino acids long. Per the germline V gene, CDR1 is MDHEN and CDR2 is SYDVKM. The CDR3 region has the DNA TGTGCCGGCAGTTTACGGCGGCTAATGAACACTGAAGCTTTCTTT. Translating gives CAGSLRRLMNTEAFF.